The next 2 T cell receptor beta chains were all read from a single sample in a study of T cell responses to AZD1222 COVID-19 vaccine. Measured with immunoSEQ multiplex PCR; TCRdb has only the in-frame clones, and not every one. The table lists more than 110,000 clones, 80% to 95% of them singletons. The sample here was peripheral blood, taken on day 0 of AZD1222 vaccination. The receptors originated from an adult in good health.

J is TRBJ1-4 and V is TRBV7-9; no definite D call. Germline values: CDR1 SEHNR, CDR2 FQNEAQ (reference sequence). This CDR3 region has 16 residues. V was trimmed by 4 bases and J by 3 bases, leaving 15 bases between them. CDR3 sequence reads: CASSSNRGTPNEKLFF. CDR3 bases: TGTGCCAGCAGCTCCAATCGCGGCACCCCTAATGAAAAACTGTTTTTT. The full variable domain, completed using reference TRBV7-9 and TRBJ1-4, is DTGVSQNPRHKITKRGQNVTFRCDPISEHNRLYWYRQTLGQGPEFLTYFQNEAQLEKSRLLSDRFSAERPKGSFSTLEIQRTEQGDSAMYLCASSSNRGTPNEKLFFGSGTQLSVL.

This clone was seen more than once but under ten times. The rearrangement uses TRBV6-5 and TRBJ1-2; D perhaps matches TRBD1 (6 bases). CDR3 length equals 13 residues. Germline lookup yields CDR1 MNHEY and CDR2 SVGAGI. Trimming cost V 6 bases and J 2 bases, with 10 bases left between them. CDR3 sequence reads: CASRSTGNYGYTF. DNA of the CDR3: TGTGCCAGCAGATCAACAGGGAACTATGGCTACACCTTC.